The present T cell receptor (beta chain) was sequenced within a study of blood T cell repertoires in COVID-19. TCRdb's table, derived via immunoSEQ multiplex PCR, lists solely in-frame clones and lacks some. The data show roughly 670,000 clones, about 90% seen once. Germline V gives CDR1 MNHEY, CDR2 SMNVEV (reference sequence). This CDR3 comprises 12 residues. V was pared by 6 bases and J by 1 base, with 6 bases between. The source material was peripheral blood. V usage is TRBV27 and J usage is TRBJ1-1; D remains ambiguous. This TCR was sampled from a woman between 18 and 29 years old with acute or convalescent COVID-19. CDR3 sequence reads: CASREKNTEAFF. The CDR3 DNA is TGTGCCAGCAGGGAGAAGAACACTGAAGCTTTCTTT.